A few counts support the clone carrying this T cell receptor beta chain. The data originate from a study of breast tumors, draining lymph nodes, adjacent tissues. A single record per CDR3 protein comes from TCRdb applying MiXCR to the multiplex PCR reads. The sample gives about 230,000 distinct CDR3 sequences, 32% of which show up once; roughly 1.5% is in the top ten. Samples came from axillary lymph nodes draining the breast cancer. Sequenced input: axillary lymph node tissue. The TCR was taken from a female donor with breast cancer. Some clones in this sample may be carry-over from other donors' samples.

The CDR3 reads CASRPGTSTDTQYF. CDR3 bases: TGTGCCAGCAGACCCGGGACTAGCACAGATACGCAGTATTTT. The rearrangement links TRBV28 to TRBJ2-3; D is perhaps TRBD2 (6 bases). V was shortened by 6 bases and J by 0 bases, with 10 bases between the two germline ends. The CDR3 is 14 amino acids. The V gene's germline CDR1 is MDHEN and CDR2 SYDVKM.